This T cell receptor (beta chain) appears in the sequencing data of a study of cytomegalovirus exposure and HLA in healthy donors. The PCR ran on 60 Vbeta and 13 Jbeta primers. This table comes from immunoSEQ multiplex PCR, and its TCRdb copy is limited to in-frame clones, with some not included. The table records some 100,000 clones, roughly 70% of them present only once. The ends were cut back, 6 bases at V and 4 bases at J, with 15 bases in the middle. Germline V gene sequence: CDR1 MNHEY, CDR2 SVGAGI. The CDR3 extends over 14 amino acids. The donors (healthy individuals) were bone marrow donors. The TCR sequence derives from a woman under 30 in good health and CMV-seropositive. The specimen was PBMCs. This chain uses TRBV6-5 with TRBJ2-5; a possible D gene is TRBD2 (7 bases). The CDR3 here is CASSSSGGGETQYF. In DNA, the CDR3 is TGTGCCAGCAGCAGCTCGGGGGGCGGAGAGACCCAGTACTTC.